This is a list of T cell receptor beta chains from one sample in a study of blood T cells in healthy people across ages. TCRdb recomputed calls from the 5' RACE reads with MiXCR, one row per CDR3 protein. The profile covers 800,000 or so distinct CDR3 sequences, with around 25% appearing a single time and approximately 4% taken by the ten largest. The sample was also reused in another study, on T cells of mothers and their children.

The sample consisted of blood. These receptor sequences come from a boy between 10 and 17 years old in good health. Each CDR3 is given with its conserved first and last residue. D genes are given only for firm matches. Size tells how often a clone was seen (once, few, many) or the class of an expanded clone, and some rows leave it out.

v_gene,j_gene,abundance,d_gene,len,CDR3aa,CDR3nt
TRBV7-2,TRBJ2-3,-,TRBD1,16,CASRYRPGQRTDTQYF,TGTGCCAGCAGATATCGACCGGGACAGCGCACAGATACGCAGTATTTT
TRBV7-9,TRBJ2-1,-,TRBD2,20,CASSENWTVVLAGSNNEQFF,TGTGCCAGCAGCGAGAATTGGACGGTGGTCCTAGCGGGATCAAACAATGAGCAGTTCTTC
TRBV28,TRBJ2-5,-,-,14,CASSLGLPEETQYF,TGTGCCAGCAGTTTAGGACTCCCCGAGGAGACCCAGTACTTC
TRBV27,TRBJ2-3,-,-,13,CASSLVPADTQYF,TGTGCCAGCAGTTTAGTGCCCGCAGATACGCAGTATTTT
TRBV20-1,TRBJ2-5,few,-,11,CSGGQQETQYF,TGCAGTGGGGGGCAGCAAGAGACCCAGTACTTC
TRBV6-2/TRBV6-3,TRBJ1-2,-,-,16,CASSYSEGAQPYGYTF,TGTGCCAGCAGTTACTCGGAGGGTGCTCAACCCTATGGCTACACCTTC
TRBV29-1,TRBJ2-1,few,TRBD2,13,CRARTSSSNEQFF,TGCAGAGCGCGGACTAGCTCATCCAATGAGCAGTTCTTC
TRBV29-1,TRBJ2-7,-,-,12,CSVGDGIFEQYF,TGCAGCGTTGGCGACGGAATCTTTGAGCAGTACTTC
TRBV7-2,TRBJ2-7,-,TRBD2,15,CASRALAGGPGEQYF,TGTGCCAGCAGGGCACTAGCGGGGGGGCCGGGCGAGCAGTACTTC
TRBV15,TRBJ2-4,few,-,15,CATSSGGLAKNIQYF,TGTGCCACCAGCAGTGGTGGACTAGCCAAAAACATTCAGTACTTC
TRBV4-1,TRBJ1-4,-,-,11,CASSQDQKLFF,TGCGCCAGCAGCCAAGATCAAAAACTGTTTTTT
TRBV5-1,TRBJ2-4,-,-,14,CASNPESGKNIQYF,TGCGCCAGCAACCCAGAATCGGGCAAAAACATTCAGTACTTC
TRBV7-3,TRBJ2-7,-,-,14,CASSPGGAVGEQYF,TGTGCCAGCAGCCCAGGTGGTGCGGTGGGCGAGCAGTACTTC
TRBV6-5,TRBJ1-6,-,-,16,CASSYSASLYNSPLHF,TGTGCCAGCAGTTACTCTGCCAGCCTCTATAATTCACCCCTCCACTTT
TRBV4-1,TRBJ2-7,-,-,14,CASSQAQEAYEQYF,TGCGCCAGCAGCCAAGCTCAGGAAGCCTACGAGCAGTACTTC
TRBV6-1,TRBJ2-7,-,-,17,CASNLGTDGTPTYEQYF,TGTGCCAGCAACTTAGGGACGGACGGCACTCCTACCTACGAGCAGTACTTC